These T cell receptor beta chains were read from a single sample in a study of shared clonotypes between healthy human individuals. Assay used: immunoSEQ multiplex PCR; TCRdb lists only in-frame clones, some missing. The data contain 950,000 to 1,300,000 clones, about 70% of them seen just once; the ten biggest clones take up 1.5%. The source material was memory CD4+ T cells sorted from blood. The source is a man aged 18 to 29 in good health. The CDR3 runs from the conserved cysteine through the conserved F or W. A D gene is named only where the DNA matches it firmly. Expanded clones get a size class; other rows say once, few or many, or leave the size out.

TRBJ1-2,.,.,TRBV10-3,CAIRDPNYGYTF,TGTGCCATCAGAGACCCAAACTATGGCTACACCTTC
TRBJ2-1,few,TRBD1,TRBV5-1,CASSPDRVPHNEQFF,TGCGCCAGCAGCCCGGACAGGGTTCCTCACAATGAGCAGTTCTTC
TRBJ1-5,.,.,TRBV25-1,CASMDSGWTQHF,TGTGCCAGCATGGACTCAGGGTGGACCCAGCATTTT
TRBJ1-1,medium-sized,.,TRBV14,CASSPGRSTEAFF,TGTGCCAGCAGCCCGGGGAGGAGCACTGAAGCTTTCTTT
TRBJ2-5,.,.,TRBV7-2,CASRNLAQRVVETQYF,TGTGCCAGCAGGAACCTGGCCCAAAGGGTAGTGGAGACCCAGTACTTC
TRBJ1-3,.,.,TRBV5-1,CASSFVPGSGNTIYF,TGCGCCAGCAGCTTTGTCCCAGGATCAGGAAACACCATATATTTT
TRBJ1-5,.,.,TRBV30,CAWSVSQDQPQHF,TGTGCCTGGAGTGTCTCCCAGGATCAGCCCCAGCATTTT
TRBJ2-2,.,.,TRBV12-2,CASRFGGWTGELFF,TGTGCAAGTCGCTTCGGCGGGTGGACCGGGGAGCTGTTTTTT
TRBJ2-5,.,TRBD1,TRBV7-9,CASSFGQGDGETQYF,TGTGCCAGCAGCTTTGGACAGGGAGACGGGGAGACCCAGTACTTC
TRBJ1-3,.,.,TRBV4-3,CASSPHYSSGNTIYF,TGCGCCAGCAGCCCCCACTACAGTTCTGGAAACACCATATATTTT
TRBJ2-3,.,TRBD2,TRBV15,CATSRASGGNTDTQYF,TGTGCCACCAGCAGGGCTAGCGGGGGGAACACAGATACGCAGTATTTT
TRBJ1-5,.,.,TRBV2,CASRRGSSNQPQHF,TGTGCCAGCAGGAGGGGCAGTAGCAATCAGCCCCAGCATTTT
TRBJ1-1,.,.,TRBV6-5,CASSYGTEAFF,TGTGCCAGCAGTTACGGGACTGAAGCTTTCTTT
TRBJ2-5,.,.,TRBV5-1,CASSPVAGQETQYF,TGCGCCAGCAGCCCGGTCGCAGGACAAGAGACCCAGTACTTC
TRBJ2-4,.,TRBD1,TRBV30,CAWSEGQGIAKNIQYF,TGTGCCTGGAGTGAAGGACAGGGAATAGCCAAAAACATTCAGTACTTC
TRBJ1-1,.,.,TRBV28,CASTPLGGAGTEAFF,TGTGCCAGCACCCCTCTCGGGGGCGCAGGCACTGAAGCTTTCTTT
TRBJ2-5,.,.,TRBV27,CASSLLGSETQYF,TGTGCCAGCAGTTTACTGGGGAGCGAGACCCAGTACTTC
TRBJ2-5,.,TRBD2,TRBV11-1,CASSLPGGWETQYF,TGTGCCAGCAGCTTACCGGGAGGTTGGGAGACCCAGTACTTC
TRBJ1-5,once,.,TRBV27,CASSLEANSNQPQHF,TGTGCCAGCAGTTTAGAGGCTAATAGCAATCAGCCCCAGCATTTT
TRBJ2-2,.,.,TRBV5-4,CASSSTGELFF,TGTGCCAGCAGCTCCACCGGGGAGCTGTTTTTT
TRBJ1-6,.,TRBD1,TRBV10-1,CASRRDRDSPLHF,TGCGCCAGCAGAAGGGACAGGGATTCACCCCTCCACTTT
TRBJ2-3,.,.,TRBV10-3,CAISESKKRTDTQYF,TGTGCCATCAGTGAGTCGAAGAAGCGGACAGATACGCAGTATTTT
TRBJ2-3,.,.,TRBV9,CASSVESQITDTQYF,TGTGCCAGCAGCGTAGAAAGTCAGATCACAGATACGCAGTATTTT
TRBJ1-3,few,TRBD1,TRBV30,CAWGQGHSGNTIYF,TGTGCCTGGGGACAGGGGCACTCTGGAAACACCATATATTTT
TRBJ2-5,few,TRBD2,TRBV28,CASSPGGRWETQYF,TGTGCCAGCAGTCCGGGGGGGCGGTGGGAGACCCAGTACTTC
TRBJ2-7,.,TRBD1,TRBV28,CASGGTGSYEQYF,TGTGCCAGCGGGGGGACAGGGTCCTACGAGCAGTACTTC
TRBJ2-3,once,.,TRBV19,CASSIVHDTDTQYF,TGTGCCAGTAGTATTGTCCACGACACAGATACGCAGTATTTT
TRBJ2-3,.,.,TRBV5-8,CASSVGGGPIATDTQYF,TGTGCCAGCAGCGTGGGGGGTGGACCCATTGCCACAGATACGCAGTATTTT
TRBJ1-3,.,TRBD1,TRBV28,CASSPGTGRTGNTIYF,TGTGCCAGCAGCCCCGGGACAGGTCGTACTGGAAACACCATATATTTT
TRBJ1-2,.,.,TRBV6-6,CASSRQVLAF,TGTGCCAGCAGCCGACAGGTTTTGGCCTTC
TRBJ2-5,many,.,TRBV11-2,CASSLYRGRETQYF,TGTGCCAGCAGCTTGTATCGTGGGAGGGAGACCCAGTACTTC
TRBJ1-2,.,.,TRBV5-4,CASSRDRANYGYTF,TGTGCCAGCAGCCGGGACCGTGCTAACTATGGCTACACCTTC
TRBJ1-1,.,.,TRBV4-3,CASSQGMATLEAFF,TGCGCCAGCAGCCAAGGAATGGCGACCCTTGAAGCTTTCTTT
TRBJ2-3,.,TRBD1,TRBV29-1,CSGSDRVGTDTQYF,TGCAGCGGTTCGGACAGGGTTGGCACAGATACGCAGTATTTT
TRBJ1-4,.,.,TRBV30,CAWESATNEKLFF,TGTGCCTGGGAATCCGCAACTAATGAAAAACTGTTTTTT
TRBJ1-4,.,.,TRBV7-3,CASSPKSEKLFF,TGTGCCAGCAGCCCAAAGAGTGAAAAACTGTTTTTT
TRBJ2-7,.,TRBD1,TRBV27,CASRDRDSGAYEQYF,TGTGCCAGCAGAGACCGGGACAGTGGAGCCTACGAGCAGTACTTC
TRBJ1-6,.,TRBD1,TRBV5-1,CASSLLGTEDSPLHF,TGCGCCAGCAGCTTGCTCGGGACAGAAGATTCACCCCTCCACTTT
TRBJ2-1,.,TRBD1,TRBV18,CASSTGQGGNEQFF,TGTGCCAGCTCAACTGGACAGGGGGGGAATGAGCAGTTCTTC
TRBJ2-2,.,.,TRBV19,CASSTSYRQNTGELFF,TGTGCCAGTAGTACCTCGTATCGGCAGAACACCGGGGAGCTGTTTTTT
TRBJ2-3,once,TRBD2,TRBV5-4,CASSWGVAGADTQYF,TGTGCCAGCAGCTGGGGGGTAGCGGGGGCAGATACGCAGTATTTT
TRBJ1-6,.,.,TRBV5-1,CASSAGGNNSPLHF,TGCGCCAGCAGCGCCGGGGGAAATAATTCACCCCTCCACTTT
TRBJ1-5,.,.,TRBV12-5,CASGLEQGQPQHF,TGTGCTAGTGGTTTGGAACAGGGTCAGCCCCAGCATTTT
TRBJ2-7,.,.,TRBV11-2,CASSFDRSIYEQYF,TGTGCCAGCAGCTTCGACAGGTCCATCTACGAGCAGTACTTC
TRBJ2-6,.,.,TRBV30,CACRDIKPSGVNVLTF,TGTGCCTGCCGGGACATCAAACCCTCTGGGGTCAACGTCCTGACTTTC
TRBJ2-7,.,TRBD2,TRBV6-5,CASKRGVSYEQYF,TGTGCCAGCAAGCGGGGGGTCTCCTACGAGCAGTACTTC
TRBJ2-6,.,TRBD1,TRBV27,CASSSGQGSSGANVLTF,TGTGCCAGCAGTTCGGGACAGGGTAGCTCTGGGGCCAACGTCCTGACTTTC
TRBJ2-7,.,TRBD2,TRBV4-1,CASSQSTSGSYEQYF,TGCGCCAGCAGCCAATCGACTAGCGGGAGTTACGAGCAGTACTTC
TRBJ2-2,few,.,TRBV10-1,CASSESGPPPGELFF,TGCGCCAGCAGTGAGTCTGGGCCCCCGCCCGGGGAGCTGTTTTTT
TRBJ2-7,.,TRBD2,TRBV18,CASSPGGSVSEQYF,TGTGCCAGCTCACCTGGCGGGAGTGTAAGCGAGCAGTACTTC
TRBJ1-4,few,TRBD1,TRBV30,CAWSRQGPEKLFF,TGTGCCTGGAGTCGACAGGGACCTGAAAAACTGTTTTTT
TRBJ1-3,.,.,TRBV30,CAWSHTEDTIYF,TGTGCCTGGAGCCACACGGAAGACACCATATATTTT
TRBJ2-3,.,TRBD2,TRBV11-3,CASSLGTAGADTQYF,TGTGCCAGCAGCCTAGGGACGGCGGGGGCAGATACGCAGTATTTT
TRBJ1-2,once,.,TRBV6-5,CASTGSPGSYGYTF,TGTGCCAGCACGGGGTCCCCGGGGTCCTATGGCTACACCTTC
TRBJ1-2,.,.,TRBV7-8,CASSLSLGRAYGYTF,TGTGCCAGCAGCTTAAGTCTGGGCAGGGCCTATGGCTACACCTTC